This TCR beta chain was identified during a study of beta chain features in type 1 diabetes (dated by TCRdb to the late 2010s). About the full investigation: Patients and healthy donors did not differ in mean age, gender distribution, total cell number or subset yield. Across all samples, some 110,000,000 sorted cells were examined, and cell number per subset correlated strongly with RNA yield. In the study, TCRB repertoires of sorted circulating CD4+ T cell subsets from recently diagnosed type 1 diabetes patients were compared with those of matched healthy donors. Regulatory and stem cell-like memory subsets were obtained from only 8 patients and about eight healthy donors, while naive and central memory subsets were obtained from all 30 or so donors. The research as a whole found: Fewer insertions and more nucleotide deletions at VDJ recombination sites were observed in patients with type 1 diabetes, implying thymic rearrangement abnormalities. Because cDNA was sequenced instead of genomic DNA, activated cells with high expression could be over-represented, although the groups did not differ in activation or CD3 levels. PCR may preferentially amplify shorter templates, but because patient and control samples were amplified and corrected together, any resulting skew would affect both groups equally. HLA sub-analyses involved small numbers of individuals, so any influence of HLA type on TCRB rearrangement remained unresolved. Naive, central memory and regulatory TCRB repertoires appeared to be more alike among patients than among healthy donors. A moderate but significant shortening of TCRB CDR3 length was observed in type 1 diabetes patients in all four CD4+ subsets.

The CDR3 has 12 amino acids, counting the end cysteine and phenylalanine. Only the CDR3 part of the read is kept: 36 bases, read in frame from the first base. Trimming removed 3 bases from V and 6 bases from J, leaving 11 bases between the germline ends. The germline V gene (reference sequence) supplies CDR1 GTSNPN and CDR2 SVGIG. A note on this clone: Its antigen remains undetermined. Per-nucleotide qualities are absent, and no much larger clonotype sits a single base away.

Each donor gave one peripheral blood draw, around 100 mL on average, collected into heparinised tubes. A BD FACSAria II was used to sort naive, central memory, regulatory and stem cell-like memory CD4+ T cells with a panel that included CD45RO, CCR7, CD25, CD127, CD95 and CD27. A purity above 95% was achieved for all sorted populations. Right away, PBMCs were isolated by Lymphoprep density gradient centrifugation and were stained directly, with no culture step. To minimize batch effects, samples were stained and sorted in pairs, one healthy donor with one patient per experiment. The entire amount of isolated RNA was reverse transcribed using the High Capacity cDNA Reverse Transcription Kit, so the sequenced TCRB transcripts were expressed ones. Naive, central memory and regulatory T cell samples underwent deep immunoSEQ sequencing, averaging about 3.5 million total reads per sample. Sorted cells were lysed in RLT buffer and RNA was extracted with DNase-treated RNeasy Micro or Mini kits, depending on cell number. Each cell subset was processed separately to prevent cross-contamination, with patient and healthy donor samples processed together. The immunoSEQ multiplex PCR was used to amplify TCRB sequences from cDNA, yielding 87-bp fragments that span the CDR3 region. The amplicons were sequenced using the Illumina HiSeq platform. On the authors' methods: PCR bias was computationally corrected using synthetic template baselines, reads within Hamming distance 2 were collapsed, and singletons that could not be merged were discarded. Reads were aligned against IMGT to assign V, D and J genes, CDR3 length and insertions or deletions at six rearrangement sites. Within each subset, clonotype counts were normalized to sorted cell number, and only after that were true diversity and Gini coefficients computed with the tcR R package. The overlap coefficient, calculated on TCRB nucleotide sequences, was used to quantify repertoire sharing. As a proxy for the pre-selection repertoire, out-of-frame TCRB sequences from naive cells were analyzed. Entries here come from immuneACCESS through TCRdb and include only in-frame sequences with V and J called. Some clones fail to appear in such tables; in the studies checked, an unresolved V gene covers under half of the shortfall, and the cause of the remainder is unknown. V and J calls and clone size are those listed in that table; D and trimming were worked out from the DNA. This sample holds 250,000 to 300,000 clones; roughly 13% were observed only once. The top ten constitute around 0.016% of the sample.

This TCR was recovered from a man aged 25-40 years with type 1 diabetes. Sequenced input: naive CD4+ T cells from blood. The intended sense of this specimen's cell subset or site label: true naive CD4+ T cells. The sequence is built from TRBV30 and TRBJ1-1; no D gene is confidently identified. The CDR3 reads CAWSRSGPEAFF. The nucleotide sequence reads TGTGCCTGGAGCCGGAGTGGCCCTGAAGCTTTCTTT.